What follows describes a single T cell receptor beta chain. The antigen is not known. The data were taken from a study of T cells after posttransplantation cyclophosphamide. Study-wide results and caveats: Later post-transplant blood repertoires were often dominated by donor CD8+ memory clones. After PTCy, TRB diversity resembled that of CNI/methotrexate controls.

Profiling relied on immunoSEQ multiplex PCR, and the TCRdb table lists in-frame clones only, not all of them. This table has 50,000 to 65,000 clones, about 86% appearing once. The clonotype comes from a man aged 30-40 years with a blood cancer, CMV-positive, and with a related stem cell donor. Sequencing used PBMCs.

DNA for the CDR3: TGTGCCAGCAGCACCCGGGGGAATCAGCCCCAGCATTTT. It encodes CASSTRGNQPQHF. The V call is TRBV7-2, the J call TRBJ1-5; perhaps TRBD1 as D (5 bases). The CDR3 extends over 13 amino acids. The V end was cut by 5 bases, the J end by 4 bases, with 9 bases between. The germline CDR1 and CDR2 sequences are SGHTA and FQGNSA. Full variable domain (remainder filled in from reference TRBV7-2 and TRBJ1-5): GAGVSQSPSNKVTEKGKDVELRCDPISGHTALYWYRQSLGQGLEFLIYFQGNSAPDKSGLPSDRFSAERTGGSVSTLTIQRTQQEDSAVYLCASSTRGNQPQHFGDGTRLSIL.